The 14 T cell receptor beta chains presented below share a single source sample, sequenced in a study of T cell responses to AZD1222 COVID-19 vaccine. Some clones are missing from TCRdb's copy, which holds only in-frame ones; the method was immunoSEQ multiplex PCR. The table shows about 85,000 clones, with 88% occurring only once. The starting material was peripheral blood, obtained on day 0 of AZD1222 vaccination. The origin of the receptors is an adult in good health.

The V call is TRBV20-1, the J call TRBJ2-5; D is uncertain. Germline V gene data show CDR1 as DFQATT and CDR2 as SNEGSKA (reference sequence). The CDR3 runs 12 residues. V dropped 3 bases and J dropped 4 bases, with 9 bases sitting between them. CDR3 in amino acids: CSASLLGETQYF. The CDR3 DNA sequence: TGCAGTGCTAGTCTTCTAGGAGAGACCCAGTACTTC.

This clone was detected only a few times. The chain links TRBV5-4 to TRBJ2-1, with 7 nucleotides matching TRBD1. Trimming cost V 4 bases and J 5 bases; bases outside gene matches: 12. Germline V CDR1 and CDR2: SGHNT, YYREEE (reference sequence). The CDR3 is 16 amino acids. The CDR3 bases are TGTGCCAGCAGCCGATATCGGACAGGATCCCACAATGAGCAGTTCTTC. Amino acid sequence: CASSRYRTGSHNEQFF.

The rearrangement joins TRBV3-1 (or the pseudogene TRBV3-2) to TRBJ2-7; TRBD2 aligns across 10 bases. Germline CDR1 and CDR2: LGHDT and YNNKEL (reference sequence). The CDR3 covers 16 residues. V was pared by 0 bases and J by 5 bases, with 7 bases of the junction left unmatched. The CDR3 DNA reads TGTGCCAGCAGCCAAGAGGTTCTAGCGGGAGTTGACGAGCAGTACTTC. It yields the protein CASSQEVLAGVDEQYF.

In this sample, this clone turned up a few times. This rearrangement joins TRBV3-1 (or the pseudogene TRBV3-2) to TRBJ2-1, with 10 bases fitting TRBD2. CDR1 is LGHDT, CDR2 YNNKEL, per germline (reference sequence). V shed 0 bases, J shed 3 bases, and the junction held 5 bases outside the gene matches. The length of the CDR3 is 17 residues. CDR3 loop: CASSQDGTSAIYNEQFF. DNA of the CDR3: TGTGCCAGCAGCCAAGACGGGACTAGCGCAATCTACAATGAGCAGTTCTTC.

The chain has TRBV28 and TRBJ1-2, with D possibly being TRBD1 (5 bases). Germline V lookup: CDR1 MDHEN, CDR2 SYDVKM. This CDR3 contains 15 residues. Trimming stripped 2 bases from V and 3 bases from J, with 13 bases between. CDR3 DNA: TGTGCCAGCAGTTTAGGGAGGGGAAGAGACTATGGCTACACCTTC. The encoded protein is CASSLGRGRDYGYTF.

The gene calls are TRBV11-2 and TRBJ2-2; 11 positions match TRBD2. With 2 bases clipped from V and 6 bases from J, the junction kept 8 bases outside the gene matches. Germline CDR1 reads SGHAT; CDR2 reads FQNNGV. CDR3 length: 17 residues. CDR3 nucleotides: TGTGCCAGCAGCTTAAGGACTAGCGGGCACGGGGCCGGGGAGCTGTTTTTT. Amino acids: CASSLRTSGHGAGELFF.

The table lists this clone with a count of one. This sequence joins TRBV6-5 and TRBJ2-1; 11 nucleotides match TRBD2. V lost 5 bases, J lost 8 bases, and 8 bases stayed unmatched. The CDR3 extends over 15 amino acids. CDR1 and CDR2 (germline): MNHEY, SVGAGI. The CDR3 sequence: CASSPLAGGHYEQFF. Written as DNA, the CDR3 is TGTGCCAGCAGTCCCCTAGCGGGAGGCCACTATGAGCAGTTCTTC.

The V and J genes are TRBV6-2 or TRBV6-3 and TRBJ1-6; D might be TRBD1 (6 bases). The CDR3 consists of 16 residues. Germline loops: CDR1 MNHEY, CDR2 SVGEGT. Trimming removed 4 bases at V and 6 bases at J, with 16 bases between. Written as DNA, the CDR3 is TGTGCCAGCAGTTCCAGGCAGGGGAGGAGTAATTCACCCCTCCACTTT. This translates into CASSSRQGRSNSPLHF.

The rearrangement uses TRBV28 and TRBJ1-3, with 7 bases aligning to TRBD1. Germline V gene lookup returns CDR1 MDHEN and CDR2 SYDVKM. Trimming removed 7 bases from V and 2 bases from J; junction bases left unmatched: 17. The CDR3 is 18 residues long. The CDR3 loop is CASITRPQGVGAGNTIYF. The CDR3 DNA follows: TGTGCCAGCATCACCAGACCTCAGGGGGTAGGCGCTGGAAACACCATATATTTT. Full variable domain (missing parts from reference TRBV28 and TRBJ1-3): DVKVTQSSRYLVKRTGEKVFLECVQDMDHENMFWYRQDPGLGLRLIYFSYDVKMKEKGDIPEGYSVSREKKERFSLILESASTNQTSMYLCASITRPQGVGAGNTIYFGEGSWLTVV.

This chain links TRBV9 with TRBJ2-1; 9 bases are shared with TRBD1. V lost 4 bases and J lost 2; bases outside the gene matches: 4. The germline V gene encodes CDR1 SGDLS and CDR2 YYNGEE. The CDR3 extends over 15 amino acids. The CDR3 sequence is CASSFGQGPYNEQFF. The CDR3 nucleotides read TGTGCCAGCAGCTTCGGACAGGGGCCCTACAATGAGCAGTTCTTC.

The chain recombines TRBV5-1 with TRBJ1-2, with D perhaps TRBD1 (6 bases). Germline V lookup: CDR1 SGHRS, CDR2 YFSETQ. The CDR3 runs 13 residues. Deletions cut 4 bases from V and 4 bases from J, with 11 bases between. The DNA of the CDR3 is TGCGCCAGCAGCACCGGACAGCCCTATGGCTACACCTTC. Translated, it gives CASSTGQPYGYTF. The whole variable domain, remainder taken from reference TRBV5-1 and TRBJ1-2, is KAGVTQTPRYLIKTRGQQVTLSCSPISGHRSVSWYQQTPGQGLQFLFEYFSETQRNKGNFPGRFSGRQFSNSRSEMNVSTLELGDSALYLCASSTGQPYGYTFGSGTRLTVV.

This clone was detected once. The V and J genes are TRBV5-1 and TRBJ1-4, with TRBD1 matching 12 bases. The CDR3 spans 15 residues. Germline CDR1 and CDR2: SGHRS and YFSETQ. The trim removed 4 bases at V and 8 bases at J, leaving 6 bases unmatched. The DNA for the CDR3 is TGCGCCAGCAGCACAGGGACAGGGGGCCGGGAAAAACTGTTTTTT. Protein: CASSTGTGGREKLFF.

The V gene is TRBV3-1 (or the pseudogene TRBV3-2), the J gene TRBJ1-3; D gene uncertain. Trimming stripped 1 base from V and 4 bases from J, with 11 bases between. Germline V CDR1 and CDR2: LGHDT, YNNKEL (reference sequence). The CDR3 runs to 15 residues. DNA of the CDR3: TGTGCCAGCAGCCAAGGTCTACAGCTAGGAAACACCATATATTTT. This codes for CASSQGLQLGNTIYF.

The genes are TRBV6-5 and TRBJ2-7; D is perhaps TRBD2 (7 bases). V was clipped by 6 bases and J by 3 bases, with 15 bases between them. The V gene's germline CDR1 is MNHEY and CDR2 SVGAGI. This CDR3 is 14 amino acids long. The CDR3, as DNA: TGTGCCAGCAGACCGGTAGGGGGGGGCTACGAGCAGTACTTC. Its protein is CASRPVGGGYEQYF.